The source of this T cell receptor (beta chain) is a study of Graves' ophthalmopathy and Graves' hyperthyroidism. Concerning this clonotype: Relative to the germline gene, one junction end is altered; a read error may explain this.

RNA transcripts provided the template for amplifying TCR beta CDR3 regions. Following a first-round RT-PCR that used HTBI primers, a second-round multiplex PCR was carried out. TCRdb re-called the multiplex PCR reads with MiXCR, one entry per CDR3 protein. The table shows 350,000 to 400,000 distinct CDR3 sequences, with approximately 15% occurring only once. CDR1 PRHDT and CDR2 FYEKMQ come from the germline V gene (reference sequence). CDR3 length equals 14 residues. The sequencing input was peripheral blood. The chain carries TRBV13 and TRBJ1-1; tentatively, D is TRBD1 (5 bases). This receptor was obtained from a woman aged 18-29 years with stable Graves' hyperthyroidism. CDR3 nucleotides: TGTTCCAGCAGCCCCCCCGGGGCCGGTACTGAAGCTTTCTTT. This encodes CSSSPPGAGTEAFF.